The present TCR beta chain was sequenced within a study of CD8 T cells in ankylosing spondylitis. The length of the CDR3 is 16 residues. The J segment lost 5 bases and the V segment lost 0 bases, leaving 8 bases of the junction unmatched. Germline V CDR1 and CDR2: SGDLS, YYNGEE. TCRdb re-analysed the 5' RACE reads in MiXCR, keeping a single row per CDR3 protein. The sample yields some 23,000 distinct CDR3 sequences, 2% to 3% seen once. The sequencing input was blood, either unsorted or a sorted T cell fraction (not recorded which). The sequence came from a female donor with ankylosing spondylitis or in good health (not recorded which). The chain carries TRBV9 and TRBJ2-5, with TRBD1 matching 9 bases. CDR3 bases: TGTGCCAGCAGCGTAGAGGACAGGGGTCGGGGGGAGACCCAGTACTTC. It translates to CASSVEDRGRGETQYF.